Here is one TCR beta chain with its context. The protocol was immunoSEQ multiplex PCR, while the TCRdb copy is restricted to in-frame clones and leaves out a portion. Of about 320,000 clones listed, just under 85% are singletons. Sample treatment: roughly 19 received Ad26.COV2.S at low or high dose, single or two shots; 5 received placebo; per-sample allocation not given. Sampling happened 63 days after the first vaccine or placebo injection. This specimen belongs to a study of Ad26.COV2.S vaccination and SARS-CoV-2 variants. The CDR3 has 16 residues. The ends were cut back, 5 bases at V and 7 bases at J, with 18 bases in the middle. The V gene's germline CDR1 is SGHTA and CDR2 FQGNSA.

This TCR derives from a person between 18 and 60 years old who received the Ad26.COV2.S COVID-19 vaccine or a placebo. The sample in question was peripheral blood, obtained in a trial of Ad26.COV2.S vaccine versus placebo. The chain employs TRBV7-2 and TRBJ1-6; D gene ambiguous. The CDR3 reads CASSPRARVSNSPLHF. The CDR3 DNA reads TGTGCCAGCAGCCCCCGGGCCCGGGTGTCAAATTCACCCCTCCACTTT.